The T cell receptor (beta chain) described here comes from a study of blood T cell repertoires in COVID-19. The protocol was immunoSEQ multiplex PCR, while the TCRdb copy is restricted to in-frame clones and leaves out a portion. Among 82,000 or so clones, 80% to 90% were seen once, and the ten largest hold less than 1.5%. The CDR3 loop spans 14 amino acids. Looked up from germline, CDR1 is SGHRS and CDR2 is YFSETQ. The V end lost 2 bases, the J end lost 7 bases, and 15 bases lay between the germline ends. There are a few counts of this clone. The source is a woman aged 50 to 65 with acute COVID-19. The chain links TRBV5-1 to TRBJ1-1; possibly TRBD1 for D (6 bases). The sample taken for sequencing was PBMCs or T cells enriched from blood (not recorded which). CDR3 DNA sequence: TGCGCCAGCAGCTTTCAACAGGGCTCGGGTGAAGCTTTCTTT. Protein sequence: CASSFQQGSGEAFF.